This is a list of T cell receptor beta chains from one sample in a study of shared clonotypes between healthy human individuals. Only in-frame clones appear in the TCRdb table, and some are missing; sequencing was by immunoSEQ multiplex PCR. The profile shows 750,000 to 1,000,000 clones, roughly 92% of them singletons. The sequenced sample was naive CD8+ T cells sorted from blood. All receptors come from a man younger than 40 in good health. CDR3s leave out the opening cysteine and the closing phenylalanine or tryptophan. Fields, in order: V gene, CDR3 protein.

V: TRBV29-1; CDR3: SVEDVDSGSDYEQY
V: TRBV19; CDR3: ASSIIGTGIYEQY
V: TRBV6-1; CDR3: ASSEEAGGHETQY
V: TRBV18; CDR3: ASSLRTEYQETQY
V: TRBV6-4; CDR3: ASSPLAGGSYEQY
V: TRBV5-1; CDR3: ASSSPGGGSSFEQY
V: TRBV28; CDR3: ASSRTAYSYEQY
V: TRBV2; CDR3: ASSEHLAGLSYEQY
V: TRBV27; CDR3: ASSSIPGQGWEAEQF
V: TRBV4-1; CDR3: ASSHPFSRQF
V: TRBV19; CDR3: ASSIPLSRSNQPQH
V: TRBV9; CDR3: ASSGKDRSPYEQY
V: TRBV11-2; CDR3: ASSLDLGLSYEQY
V: TRBV7-6; CDR3: ASSGRTSGGNTGELF
V: TRBV29-1; CDR3: SVRDSGYEQY
V: TRBV29-1; CDR3: SGRGTVGGNYGYT
V: TRBV19; CDR3: ASSIDGLAGNEQF
V: TRBV9; CDR3: ASSPHGEGGDIQY
V: TRBV7-2; CDR3: ASSSEREIFYNEQF
V: TRBV5-1; CDR3: ASSYSQTGSGHGYNEQF
V: TRBV7-9; CDR3: ASSPGDKGAAEETQY
V: TRBV27; CDR3: ASSQYGRPFEDEQY
V: TRBV25-1; CDR3: ASSEPLVTEAF
V: TRBV7-9; CDR3: ASSFRKGEYTDTQY
V: TRBV10-3; CDR3: AISESGKGTKNIQY
V: TRBV4-3; CDR3: ASSTQLAGPLGEQF
V: TRBV4-1; CDR3: ASSQDPWTGSTEKLF
V: TRBV14; CDR3: ASSQVLRTDTQY
V: TRBV15; CDR3: ATSRDRGGNTIY
V: TRBV28; CDR3: ASSMTGDSNQPQH
V: TRBV9; CDR3: ASSARTSGDNEQF
V: TRBV28; CDR3: ASTSAALSYNEQF
V: TRBV5-5; CDR3: ASSLGDRWDEQY
V: TRBV28; CDR3: ASSSRDLSSYEQY
V: TRBV10-3; CDR3: AISDAGAGETQY
V: TRBV7-8; CDR3: ASSLVRTGEGNTEAF
V: TRBV10-1; CDR3: ASSEFLAGGADTQY
V: TRBV27; CDR3: ASTRGVGFTSNQPQH
V: TRBV7-9; CDR3: ASSLGTATNEKLF
V: TRBV10-3; CDR3: AISEGLAASSTDTQY
V: TRBV29-1; CDR3: SVDDRGFADTQY
V: TRBV9; CDR3: ASSSTISGANVLT